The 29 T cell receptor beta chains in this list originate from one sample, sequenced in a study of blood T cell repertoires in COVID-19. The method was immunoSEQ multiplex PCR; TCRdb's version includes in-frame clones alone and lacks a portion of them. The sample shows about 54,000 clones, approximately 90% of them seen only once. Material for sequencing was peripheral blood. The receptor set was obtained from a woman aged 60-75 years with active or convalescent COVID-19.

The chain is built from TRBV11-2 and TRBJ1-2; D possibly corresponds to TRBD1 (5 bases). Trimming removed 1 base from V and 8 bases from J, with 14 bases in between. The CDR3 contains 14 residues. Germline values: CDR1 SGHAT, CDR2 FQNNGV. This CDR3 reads CASSLGGTLWGYTF. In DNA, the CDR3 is TGTGCCAGCAGCTTAGGCGGGACCCTGTGGGGCTACACCTTC. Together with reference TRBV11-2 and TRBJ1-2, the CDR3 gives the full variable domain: EAGVAQSPRYKIIEKRQSVAFWCNPISGHATLYWYQQILGQGPKLLIQFQNNGVVDDSQLPKDRFSAERLKGVDSTLKIQPAKLEDSAVYLCASSLGGTLWGYTFGSGTRLTVV.

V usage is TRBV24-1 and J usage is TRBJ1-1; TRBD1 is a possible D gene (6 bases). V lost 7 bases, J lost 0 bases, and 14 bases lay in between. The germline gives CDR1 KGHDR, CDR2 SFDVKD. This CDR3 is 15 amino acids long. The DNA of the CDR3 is TGTGCCACCAGCCCCTCGACAGGAATGAACACTGAAGCTTTCTTT. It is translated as CATSPSTGMNTEAFF.

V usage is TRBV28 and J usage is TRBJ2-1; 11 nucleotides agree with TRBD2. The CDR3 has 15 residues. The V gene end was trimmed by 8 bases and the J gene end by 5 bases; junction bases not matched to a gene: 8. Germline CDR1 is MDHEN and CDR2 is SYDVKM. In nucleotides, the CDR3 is TGTGCCAGCCCCCCGGCGGGACTAGCGGACAATGAGCAGTTCTTC. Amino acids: CASPPAGLADNEQFF.

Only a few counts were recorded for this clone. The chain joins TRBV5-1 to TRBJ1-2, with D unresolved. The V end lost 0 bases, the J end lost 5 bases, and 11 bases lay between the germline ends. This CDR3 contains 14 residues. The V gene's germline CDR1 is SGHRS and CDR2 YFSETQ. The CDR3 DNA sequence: TGCGCCAGCAGCTTGGCGCCAGGAACTTATGGCTACACCTTC. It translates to CASSLAPGTYGYTF.

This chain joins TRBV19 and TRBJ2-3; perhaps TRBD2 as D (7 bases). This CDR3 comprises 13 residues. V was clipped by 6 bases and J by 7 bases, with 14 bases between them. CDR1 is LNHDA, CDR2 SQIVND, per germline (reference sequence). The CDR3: CASREGGTYTQYF. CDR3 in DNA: TGTGCCAGTAGAGAGGGAGGGACATATACGCAGTATTTT.

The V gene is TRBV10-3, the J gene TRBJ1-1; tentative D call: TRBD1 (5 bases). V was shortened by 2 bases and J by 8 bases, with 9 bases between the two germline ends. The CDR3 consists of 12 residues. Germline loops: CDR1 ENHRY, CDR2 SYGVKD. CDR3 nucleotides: TGTGCCATCAGTGAGATGGAGGGGGAAGCTTTCTTT. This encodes CAISEMEGEAFF.

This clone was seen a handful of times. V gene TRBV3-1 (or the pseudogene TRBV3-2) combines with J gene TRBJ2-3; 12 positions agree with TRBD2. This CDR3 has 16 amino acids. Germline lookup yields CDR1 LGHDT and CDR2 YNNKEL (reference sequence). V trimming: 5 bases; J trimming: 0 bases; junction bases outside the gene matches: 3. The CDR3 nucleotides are TGTGCCAGCAGCACACTAGCGGGGGGCAGCACAGATACGCAGTATTTT. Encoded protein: CASSTLAGGSTDTQYF.

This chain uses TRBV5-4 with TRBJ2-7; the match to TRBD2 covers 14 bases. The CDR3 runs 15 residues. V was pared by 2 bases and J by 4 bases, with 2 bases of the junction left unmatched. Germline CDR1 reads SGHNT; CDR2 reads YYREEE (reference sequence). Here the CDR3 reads CASSLGTSGSYEQYF. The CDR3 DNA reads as TGTGCCAGCAGCTTAGGGACTAGCGGGAGTTACGAGCAGTACTTC.

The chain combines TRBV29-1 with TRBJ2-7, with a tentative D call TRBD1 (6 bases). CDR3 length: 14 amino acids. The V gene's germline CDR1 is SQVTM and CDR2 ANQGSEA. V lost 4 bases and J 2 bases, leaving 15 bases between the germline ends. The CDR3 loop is CSVGVGTWAYEQYF. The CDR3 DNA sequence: TGCAGCGTTGGGGTAGGGACATGGGCCTACGAGCAGTACTTC.

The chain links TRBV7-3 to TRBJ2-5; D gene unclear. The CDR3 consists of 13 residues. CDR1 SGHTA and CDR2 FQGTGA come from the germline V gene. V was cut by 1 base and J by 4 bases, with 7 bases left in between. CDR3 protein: CASSLSPRETQYF. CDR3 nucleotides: TGTGCCAGCAGCTTAAGTCCCCGAGAGACCCAGTACTTC.

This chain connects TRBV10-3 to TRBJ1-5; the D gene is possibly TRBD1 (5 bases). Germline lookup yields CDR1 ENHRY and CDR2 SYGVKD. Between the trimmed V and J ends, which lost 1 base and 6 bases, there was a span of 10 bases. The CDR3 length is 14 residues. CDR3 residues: CAISELIGGQPQHF. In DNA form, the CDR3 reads TGTGCCATCAGTGAGTTGATCGGGGGTCAGCCCCAGCATTTT.

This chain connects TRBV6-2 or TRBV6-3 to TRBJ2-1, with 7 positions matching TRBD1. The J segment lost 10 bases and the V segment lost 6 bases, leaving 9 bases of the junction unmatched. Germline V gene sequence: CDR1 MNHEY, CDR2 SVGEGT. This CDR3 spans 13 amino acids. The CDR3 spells CASSPYQGEEQFF. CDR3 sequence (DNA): TGTGCCAGCAGCCCTTATCAGGGGGAGGAGCAGTTCTTC.

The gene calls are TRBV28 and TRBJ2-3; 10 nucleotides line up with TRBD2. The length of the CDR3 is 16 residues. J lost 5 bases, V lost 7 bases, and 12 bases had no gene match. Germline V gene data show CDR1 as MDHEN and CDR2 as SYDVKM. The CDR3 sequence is CASKKPSGRGGDTQYF. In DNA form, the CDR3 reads TGTGCCAGCAAAAAGCCAAGCGGGAGGGGAGGAGATACGCAGTATTTT.

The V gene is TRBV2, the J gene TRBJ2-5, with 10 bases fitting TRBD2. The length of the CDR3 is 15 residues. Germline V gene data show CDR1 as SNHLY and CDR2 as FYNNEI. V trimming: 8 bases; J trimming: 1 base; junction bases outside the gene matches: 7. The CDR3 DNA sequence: TGTGCCAGCGTTCTAGCGGGGGCCCCCCAAGAGACCCAGTACTTC. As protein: CASVLAGAPQETQYF.

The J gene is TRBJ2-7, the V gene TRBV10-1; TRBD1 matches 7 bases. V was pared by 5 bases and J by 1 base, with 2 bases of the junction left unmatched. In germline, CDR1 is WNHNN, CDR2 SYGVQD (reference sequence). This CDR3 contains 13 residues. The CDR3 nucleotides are TGCGCCAGCAGTCGGACAGGATCCTACGAGCAGTACTTC. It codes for CASSRTGSYEQYF.

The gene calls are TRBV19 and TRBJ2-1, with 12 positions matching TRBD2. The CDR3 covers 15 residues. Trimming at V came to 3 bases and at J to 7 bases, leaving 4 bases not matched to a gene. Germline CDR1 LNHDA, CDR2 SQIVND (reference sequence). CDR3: CASSMGTSGLNEQFF. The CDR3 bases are TGTGCCAGTAGTATGGGGACTAGCGGGCTAAATGAGCAGTTCTTC.

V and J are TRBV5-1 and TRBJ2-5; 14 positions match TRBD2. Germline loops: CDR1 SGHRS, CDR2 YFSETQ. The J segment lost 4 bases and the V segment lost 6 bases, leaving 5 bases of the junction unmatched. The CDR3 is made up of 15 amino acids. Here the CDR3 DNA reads TGCGCCAGCACCCCCGGGACTAGCGGGGGAGAGACCCAGTACTTC. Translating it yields CASTPGTSGGETQYF.

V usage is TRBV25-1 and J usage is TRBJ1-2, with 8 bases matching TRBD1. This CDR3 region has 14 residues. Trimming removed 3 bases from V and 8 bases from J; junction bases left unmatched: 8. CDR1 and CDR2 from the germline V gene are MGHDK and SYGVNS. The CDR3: CASSDPGTGLGYTF. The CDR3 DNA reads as TGTGCCAGCAGTGATCCCGGGACAGGCCTCGGCTACACCTTC.

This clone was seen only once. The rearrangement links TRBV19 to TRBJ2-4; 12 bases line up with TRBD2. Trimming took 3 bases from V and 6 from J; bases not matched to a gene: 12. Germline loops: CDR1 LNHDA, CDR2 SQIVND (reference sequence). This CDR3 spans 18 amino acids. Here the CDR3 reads CASSMGLAGGNRRNIQYF. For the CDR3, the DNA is TGTGCCAGTAGTATGGGGCTAGCGGGAGGGAACAGAAGAAACATTCAGTACTTC.

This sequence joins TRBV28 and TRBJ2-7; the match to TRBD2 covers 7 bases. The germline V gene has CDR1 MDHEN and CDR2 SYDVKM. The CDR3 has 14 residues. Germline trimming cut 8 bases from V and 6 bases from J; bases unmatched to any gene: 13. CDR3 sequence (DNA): TGTGCCAGCTGTGGAGCGGGGAGAGAGGGCGAGCAGTACTTC. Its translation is CASCGAGREGEQYF.

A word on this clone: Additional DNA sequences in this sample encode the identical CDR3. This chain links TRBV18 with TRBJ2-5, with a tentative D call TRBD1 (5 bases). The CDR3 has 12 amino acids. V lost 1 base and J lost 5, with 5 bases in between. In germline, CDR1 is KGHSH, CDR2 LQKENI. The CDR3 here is CASSPQGETQYF. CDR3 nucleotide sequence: TGTGCCAGCTCACCACAGGGGGAGACCCAGTACTTC.

The CDR3 region is CASSFRSENSGNTIYF. CDR3 bases: TGTGCCAGCAGCTTTCGGTCTGAAAACTCTGGAAACACCATATATTTT. V and J are TRBV11-2 and TRBJ1-3; D is undetermined. CDR3 length: 16 residues. Germline loops: CDR1 SGHAT, CDR2 FQNNGV. Trimming took 3 bases from V and 0 from J, leaving 12 bases between them.

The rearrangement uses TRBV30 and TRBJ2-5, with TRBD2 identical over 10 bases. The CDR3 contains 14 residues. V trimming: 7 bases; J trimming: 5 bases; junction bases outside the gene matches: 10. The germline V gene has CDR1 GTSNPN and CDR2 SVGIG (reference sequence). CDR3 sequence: CASALAGERETQYF. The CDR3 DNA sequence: TGTGCCTCCGCGCTAGCGGGAGAACGGGAGACCCAGTACTTC.

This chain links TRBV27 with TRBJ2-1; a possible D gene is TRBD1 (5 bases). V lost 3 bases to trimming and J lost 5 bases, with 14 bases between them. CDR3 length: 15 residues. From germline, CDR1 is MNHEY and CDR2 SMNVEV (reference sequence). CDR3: CASSFRPGYNNEQFF. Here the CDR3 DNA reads TGTGCCAGCAGTTTCCGGCCAGGGTACAACAATGAGCAGTTCTTC.

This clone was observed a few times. The chain's CDR3 is CAWSPSQYNEQFF. Written as DNA, the CDR3 is TGTGCCTGGAGCCCTTCCCAGTACAATGAGCAGTTCTTC. The chain combines TRBV30 with TRBJ2-1; no clear D. CDR3 size: 13 residues. Trimming cost V 3 bases and J 4 bases, with 10 bases left between them. Germline V gene lookup returns CDR1 GTSNPN and CDR2 SVGIG (reference sequence).

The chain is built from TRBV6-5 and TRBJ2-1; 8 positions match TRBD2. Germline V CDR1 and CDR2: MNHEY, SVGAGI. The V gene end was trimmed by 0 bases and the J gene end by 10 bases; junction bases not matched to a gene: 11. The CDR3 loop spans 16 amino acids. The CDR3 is CASSYSGSGSHREQFF. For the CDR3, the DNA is TGTGCCAGCAGTTACTCAGGAAGCGGGAGTCACCGGGAGCAGTTCTTC.

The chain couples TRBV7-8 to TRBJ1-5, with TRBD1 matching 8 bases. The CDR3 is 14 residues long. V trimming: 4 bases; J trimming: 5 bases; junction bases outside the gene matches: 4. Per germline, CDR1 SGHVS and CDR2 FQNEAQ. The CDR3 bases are TGTGCCAGCAGCTCGGACAGGGTGGATCAGCCCCAGCATTTT. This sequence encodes CASSSDRVDQPQHF.

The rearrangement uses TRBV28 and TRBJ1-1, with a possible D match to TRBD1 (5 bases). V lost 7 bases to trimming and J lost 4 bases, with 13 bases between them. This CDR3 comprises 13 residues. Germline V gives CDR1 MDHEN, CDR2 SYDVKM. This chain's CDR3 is CASIRGGGTEAFF. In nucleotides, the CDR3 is TGTGCCAGCATTAGGGGAGGAGGCACTGAAGCTTTCTTT. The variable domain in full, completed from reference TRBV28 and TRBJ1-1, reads DVKVTQSSRYLVKRTGEKVFLECVQDMDHENMFWYRQDPGLGLRLIYFSYDVKMKEKGDIPEGYSVSREKKERFSLILESASTNQTSMYLCASIRGGGTEAFFGQGTRLTVV.

The DNA for the CDR3 is TGCGCCAGCAGTGAGTACCGGACAGGGGCCAGTTCACCCCTCCACTTT. Its translation is CASSEYRTGASSPLHF. The V and J genes are TRBV10-1 and TRBJ1-6, with 9 bases lining up with TRBD1. The CDR3 totals 16 residues. CDR1 and CDR2 from the germline V gene are WNHNN and SYGVQD (reference sequence). The J segment lost 9 bases and the V segment lost 1 base, leaving 7 bases of the junction unmatched.